Following are 17 T cell receptor beta chains from one sample sequenced in a study of blood T cell repertoires in COVID-19. Data came from immunoSEQ multiplex PCR; TCRdb stores just in-frame clones and leaves some out. The sample shows about 42,000 clones, roughly 76% of them seen only once. Sequenced material: peripheral blood. The origin of the receptors is a woman aged 70 to 79 with acute or convalescent COVID-19.

V usage is TRBV6-5 and J usage is TRBJ1-3; D may be TRBD1 (5 bases). Germline CDR1 MNHEY, CDR2 SVGAGI. The germline V and J ends were trimmed by 6 bases and 0 bases, with 6 bases remaining between them. This CDR3 is built from 13 residues. The CDR3 is CASRQDSGNTIYF. CDR3 bases: TGTGCCAGCAGACAGGACTCTGGAAACACCATATATTTT.

This clone was observed once. J is TRBJ2-7 and V is TRBV11-2, with D maybe TRBD2 (6 bases). Germline CDR1 SGHAT, CDR2 FQNNGV. CDR3 length equals 15 residues. The ends were cut back, 3 bases at V and 0 bases at J, with 12 bases in the middle. This chain's CDR3 is CASSLVPGASYEQYF. CDR3 DNA sequence: TGTGCCAGCAGCTTGGTACCGGGAGCCTCCTACGAGCAGTACTTC.

V usage is TRBV6-7 and J usage is TRBJ1-4, with a possible D match to TRBD1 (6 bases). TRBV6-7 is classed as an ORF, of uncertain function. Between the trimmed V and J ends, which lost 5 bases and 0 bases, there was a span of 19 bases. The CDR3 has 18 residues. CDR3 residues: CASSRRDNWIPTNEKLFF. DNA of the CDR3: TGTGCCAGCAGTCGCCGGGACAATTGGATTCCAACTAATGAAAAACTGTTTTTT.

This chain joins TRBV7-3 and TRBJ1-6; D gene uncertain. This CDR3 spans 13 amino acids. The V end was cut by 2 bases, the J end by 7 bases, with 6 bases between. The V gene's germline CDR1 is SGHTA and CDR2 FQGTGA. The CDR3 sequence: CASSLGENSPLHF. The CDR3 DNA reads as TGTGCCAGCAGCTTAGGAGAAAATTCACCCCTCCACTTT.

The chain links TRBV18 to TRBJ1-4; no clear D gene. The CDR3 sequence is 16 residues long. V was cut by 3 bases and J by 2 bases, with 13 bases left in between. The germline V gene encodes CDR1 KGHSH and CDR2 LQKENI. This CDR3 is CASSPSGLWTNEKLFF. The CDR3 nucleotides read TGTGCCAGCTCACCCTCCGGACTTTGGACTAATGAAAAACTGTTTTTT.

V usage is TRBV18 and J usage is TRBJ1-5; possible D gene TRBD1, 5 bases. Germline-derived CDR1 and CDR2 are KGHSH and LQKENI. There are 15 residues in the CDR3. Between the trimmed V and J ends, which lost 1 base and 3 bases, there was a span of 10 bases. The CDR3 here is CASSPRSQVNQPQHF. CDR3 bases: TGTGCCAGCTCACCACGCTCACAGGTCAATCAGCCCCAGCATTTT.

CDR3 amino acids: CASSLGIGGRGETQYF. The CDR3 nucleotides read TGTGCCAGCAGCCTCGGGATAGGGGGTAGGGGGGAGACCCAGTACTTC. V usage is TRBV9 and J usage is TRBJ2-5; TRBD1 might be the D (6 bases). The germline V and J ends were trimmed by 4 bases and 5 bases, with 21 bases remaining between them. Germline V lookup: CDR1 SGDLS, CDR2 YYNGEE. The CDR3 contains 16 residues.

V is TRBV5-1 and J is TRBJ1-1; tentatively, D is TRBD1 (6 bases). The germline CDR1 and CDR2 sequences are SGHRS and YFSETQ. This CDR3 is built from 14 residues. Trimming left V 4 bases short and J 1 base short, with 11 bases between. The CDR3 DNA sequence: TGCGCCAGCAGCCTAACGACAGGGAACACTGAAGCTTTCTTT. Amino acid sequence: CASSLTTGNTEAFF.

In its sample, this clone was seen a few times. CDR3 in amino acids: CASSRTSLIYEQYF. The CDR3 DNA sequence: TGCGCCAGCAGCCGGACTAGCTTAATTTACGAGCAGTACTTC. The chain carries TRBV5-1 and TRBJ2-7, with 8 bases that match TRBD2. Germline V gene data show CDR1 as SGHRS and CDR2 as YFSETQ. The CDR3 totals 14 residues. Trimming took 4 bases from V and 4 from J; bases not matched to a gene: 7.

This clone has only a few counts. The genes are TRBV9 and TRBJ1-4; the match to TRBD1 covers 9 bases. Looked up from germline, CDR1 is SGDLS and CDR2 is YYNGEE. The CDR3 contains 18 residues. The trim removed 4 bases at V and 0 bases at J, leaving 10 bases unmatched. CDR3: CASSPRTGAIATNEKLFF. CDR3 DNA sequence: TGTGCCAGCAGCCCCAGGACAGGGGCTATAGCAACTAATGAAAAACTGTTTTTT. Supplemented by reference TRBV9 and TRBJ1-4, the full variable domain reads DSGVTQTPKHLITATGQRVTLRCSPRSGDLSVYWYQQSLDQGLQFLIQYYNGEERAKGNILERFSAQQFPDLHSELNLSSLELGDSALYFCASSPRTGAIATNEKLFFGSGTQLSVL.

This sequence joins TRBV28 and TRBJ1-2; D remains ambiguous. This CDR3 has 11 residues. Germline CDR1 MDHEN, CDR2 SYDVKM. The CDR3 DNA reads TGTGGATGCAGCGCTAACTATGGCTACACCTTC. Its translation: CGCSANYGYTF.

Here the CDR3 DNA reads TGTGCCAGCAGCACACAGGGGGCGAGTGAAAAACTGTTTTTT. Amino acids: CASSTQGASEKLFF. The chain uses TRBV7-2 and TRBJ1-4; 9 bases are a match to TRBD1. The CDR3 length is 14 residues. With V trimmed by 5 bases and J by 7 bases, 5 bases remained unmatched. Germline-derived CDR1 and CDR2 are SGHTA and FQGNSA.

The chain employs TRBV2 and TRBJ1-1, with 7 bases identical to TRBD1. Germline V lookup: CDR1 SNHLY, CDR2 FYNNEI. The CDR3 consists of 12 residues. The V and J ends lost 9 bases and 7 bases, in that order; junction bases with no gene match: 8. This CDR3 is CARMGQGGEAFF. The CDR3, as DNA: TGTGCCAGGATGGGCCAGGGGGGTGAAGCTTTCTTT.

This clone has just a few counts. The chain links TRBV5-1 to TRBJ1-2; D uncertain. The V and J ends lost 0 bases and 0 bases respectively, with 9 bases between them. The CDR3 spans 15 residues. The germline V gene has CDR1 SGHRS and CDR2 YFSETQ. This CDR3 reads CASSLGDKPNYGYTF. The CDR3 DNA sequence: TGCGCCAGCAGCTTGGGTGACAAACCTAACTATGGCTACACCTTC.

The chain carries TRBV5-1 and TRBJ2-7, with a weak D call TRBD1 (5 bases). Trimming shortened V by 5 bases and J by 1 base, and 13 bases separated the two germline ends. This CDR3 spans 14 amino acids. Germline CDR1 and CDR2: SGHRS and YFSETQ. CDR3 nucleotides: TGCGCCAGCAGGGGTCAGGGCTCATCCTACGAGCAGTACTTC. Translated, it gives CASRGQGSSYEQYF.

V is TRBV5-1 and J is TRBJ2-1, with 8 nucleotides matching TRBD1. With 5 bases clipped from V and 4 bases from J, the junction kept 11 bases outside the gene matches. Germline CDR1 SGHRS, CDR2 YFSETQ. CDR3 length equals 16 residues. The CDR3 reads CASSRGQGRGYNEQFF. CDR3 nucleotides: TGCGCCAGCAGTCGTGGACAGGGAAGGGGATACAATGAGCAGTTCTTC.

The V gene is TRBV28, the J gene TRBJ1-1; no definite D call. Looked up from germline, CDR1 is MDHEN and CDR2 is SYDVKM. This CDR3 is built from 12 residues. Trimming pared 6 bases from V and 4 bases from J, leaving 9 bases between. The CDR3 sequence is CASRLVSTEAFF. As DNA, the CDR3 is TGTGCCAGCAGATTAGTGAGCACTGAAGCTTTCTTT.